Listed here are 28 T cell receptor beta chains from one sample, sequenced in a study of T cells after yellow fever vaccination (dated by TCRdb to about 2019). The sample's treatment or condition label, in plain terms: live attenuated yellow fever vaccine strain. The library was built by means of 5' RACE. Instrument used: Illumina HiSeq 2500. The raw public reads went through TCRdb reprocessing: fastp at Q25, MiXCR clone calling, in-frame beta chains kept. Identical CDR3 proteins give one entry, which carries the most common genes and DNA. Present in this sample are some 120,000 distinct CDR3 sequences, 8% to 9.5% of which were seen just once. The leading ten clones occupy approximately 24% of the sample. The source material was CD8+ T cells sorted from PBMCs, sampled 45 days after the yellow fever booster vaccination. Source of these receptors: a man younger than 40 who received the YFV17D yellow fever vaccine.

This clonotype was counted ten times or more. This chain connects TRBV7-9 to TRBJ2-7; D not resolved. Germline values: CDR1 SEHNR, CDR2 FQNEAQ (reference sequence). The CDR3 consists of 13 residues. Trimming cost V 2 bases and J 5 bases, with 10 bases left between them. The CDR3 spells CASSLFSMDEQYF. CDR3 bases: TGTGCCAGCAGCTTATTTTCTATGGACGAGCAGTACTTC.

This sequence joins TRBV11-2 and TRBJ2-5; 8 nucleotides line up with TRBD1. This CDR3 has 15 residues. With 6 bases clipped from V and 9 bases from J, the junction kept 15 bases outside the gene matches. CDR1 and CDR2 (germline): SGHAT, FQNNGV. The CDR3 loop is CASRRWRGQDEAQYF. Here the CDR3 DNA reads TGTGCCAGCAGGCGTTGGCGGGGACAGGATGAGGCCCAGTACTTC.

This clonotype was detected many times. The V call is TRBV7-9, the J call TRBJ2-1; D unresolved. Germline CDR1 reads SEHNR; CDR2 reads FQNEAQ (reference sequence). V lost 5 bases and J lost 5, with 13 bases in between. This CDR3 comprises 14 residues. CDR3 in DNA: TGTGCCAGCAGCAAGGAGAGCACTAACAATGAGCAGTTCTTC. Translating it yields CASSKESTNNEQFF.

CDR3 amino acids: CASSFAVGRGRNQPQHF. The CDR3 region has the DNA TGTGCCAGCAGTTTTGCAGTGGGCAGGGGGCGAAATCAGCCCCAGCATTTT. This chain uses TRBV12-3 or TRBV12-4 with TRBJ1-5, with 8 bases lining up with TRBD1. Germline trimming cut 3 bases from V and 4 bases from J; bases unmatched to any gene: 11. The CDR3 is made up of 17 amino acids.

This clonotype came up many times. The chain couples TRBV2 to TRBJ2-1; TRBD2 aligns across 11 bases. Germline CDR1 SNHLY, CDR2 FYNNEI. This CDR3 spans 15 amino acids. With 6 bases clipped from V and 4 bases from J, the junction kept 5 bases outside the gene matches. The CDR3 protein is CASRDGLAGYNEQFF. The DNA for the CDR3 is TGTGCCAGCAGGGACGGACTAGCGGGTTACAATGAGCAGTTCTTC.

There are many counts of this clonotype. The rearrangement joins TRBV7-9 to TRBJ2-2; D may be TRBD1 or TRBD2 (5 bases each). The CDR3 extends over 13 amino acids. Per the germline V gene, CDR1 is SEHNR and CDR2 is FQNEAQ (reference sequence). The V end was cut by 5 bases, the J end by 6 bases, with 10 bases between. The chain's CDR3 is CASSLRDPGELFF. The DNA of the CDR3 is TGTGCCAGCAGCCTCAGGGACCCCGGGGAGCTGTTTTTT.

The CDR3 DNA reads as TGTACCTGCAGTTTCGGTGCAGGGTTCGGACTAGCGGGAGGCAAACAGTATTTT. The encoded protein is CTCSFGAGFGLAGGKQYF. This chain connects TRBV2 to TRBJ2-3; 14 bases are a match to TRBD2. The CDR3 has 18 amino acids. Germline V gene data show CDR1 as SNHLY and CDR2 as FYNNEI.

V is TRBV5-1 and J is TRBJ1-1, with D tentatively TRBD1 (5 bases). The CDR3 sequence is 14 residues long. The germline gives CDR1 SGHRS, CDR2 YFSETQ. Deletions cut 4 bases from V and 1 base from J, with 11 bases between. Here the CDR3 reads CASSPRGTNTEAFF. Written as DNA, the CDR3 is TGCGCCAGCAGCCCTAGGGGTACGAACACTGAAGCTTTCTTT.

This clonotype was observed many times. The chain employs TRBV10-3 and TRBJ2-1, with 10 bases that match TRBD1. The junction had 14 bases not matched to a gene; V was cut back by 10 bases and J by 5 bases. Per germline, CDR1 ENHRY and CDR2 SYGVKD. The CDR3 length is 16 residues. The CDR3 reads CATHSFGTGDNNEQFF. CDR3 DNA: TGTGCCACCCATTCCTTTGGGACAGGGGATAACAATGAGCAGTTCTTC.

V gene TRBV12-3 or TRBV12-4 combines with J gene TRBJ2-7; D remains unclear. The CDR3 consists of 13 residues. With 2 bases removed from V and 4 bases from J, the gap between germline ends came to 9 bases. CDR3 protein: CASSLIGPYEQYF. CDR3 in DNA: TGTGCCAGCAGTTTAATAGGACCTTACGAGCAGTACTTC.

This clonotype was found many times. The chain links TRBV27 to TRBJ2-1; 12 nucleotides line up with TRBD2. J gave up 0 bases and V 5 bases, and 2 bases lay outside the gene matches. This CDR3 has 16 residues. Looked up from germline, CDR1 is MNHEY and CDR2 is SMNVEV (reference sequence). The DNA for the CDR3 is TGTGCCAGCAGTCAGACTAGCGGGAGCTCCTACAATGAGCAGTTCTTC. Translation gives CASSQTSGSSYNEQFF.

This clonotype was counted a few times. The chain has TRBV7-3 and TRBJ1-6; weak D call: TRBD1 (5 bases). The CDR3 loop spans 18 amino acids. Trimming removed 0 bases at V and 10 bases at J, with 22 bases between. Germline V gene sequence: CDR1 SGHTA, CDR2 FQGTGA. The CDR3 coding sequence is TGTGCCAGCAGCTTAACACATCCCGGGGCCTCCGGATGGTCACCCCTCCACTTT. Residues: CASSLTHPGASGWSPLHF. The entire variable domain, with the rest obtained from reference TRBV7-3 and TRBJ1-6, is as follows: GAGVSQTPSNKVTEKGKYVELRCDPISGHTALYWYRQSLGQGPEFLIYFQGTGAADDSGLPNDRFFAVRPEGSVSTLKIQRTERGDSAVYLCASSLTHPGASGWSPLHFGNGTRLTVT.

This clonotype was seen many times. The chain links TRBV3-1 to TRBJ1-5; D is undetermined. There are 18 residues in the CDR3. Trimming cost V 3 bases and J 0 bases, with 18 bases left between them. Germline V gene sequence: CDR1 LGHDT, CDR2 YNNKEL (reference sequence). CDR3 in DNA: TGTGCCAGCAGCCAGGTCACCCCAGGCGCTGATAGCAATCAGCCCCAGCATTTT. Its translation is CASSQVTPGADSNQPQHF.

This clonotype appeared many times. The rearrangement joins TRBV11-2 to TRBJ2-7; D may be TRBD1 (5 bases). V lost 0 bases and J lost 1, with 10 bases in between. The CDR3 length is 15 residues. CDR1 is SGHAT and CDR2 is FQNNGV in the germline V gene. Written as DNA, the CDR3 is TGTGCCAGCAGCTTAGAGGGGCTACTTTCCTACGAGCAGTACTTC. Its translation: CASSLEGLLSYEQYF.

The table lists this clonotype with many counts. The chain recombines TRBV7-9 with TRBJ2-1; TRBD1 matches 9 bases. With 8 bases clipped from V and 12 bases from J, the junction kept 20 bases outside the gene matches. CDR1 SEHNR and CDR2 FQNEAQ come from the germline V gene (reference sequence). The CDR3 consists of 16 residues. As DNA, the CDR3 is TGTGCCAGCGGGGGTTGGATCGGAGCGGACAGGGGCACGCAGTTCTTC. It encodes CASGGWIGADRGTQFF.

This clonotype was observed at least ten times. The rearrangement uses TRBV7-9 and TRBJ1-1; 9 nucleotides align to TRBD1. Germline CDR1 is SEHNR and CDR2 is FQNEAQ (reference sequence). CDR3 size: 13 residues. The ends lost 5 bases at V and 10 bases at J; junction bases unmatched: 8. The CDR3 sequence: CASSPGTGSGAFF. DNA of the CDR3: TGTGCCAGCAGCCCAGGGACAGGGTCAGGAGCTTTCTTT.

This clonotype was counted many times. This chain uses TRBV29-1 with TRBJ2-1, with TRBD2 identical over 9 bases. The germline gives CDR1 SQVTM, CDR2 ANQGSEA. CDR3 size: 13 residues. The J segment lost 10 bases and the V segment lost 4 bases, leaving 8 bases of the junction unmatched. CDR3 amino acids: CSVGIAGASEQFF. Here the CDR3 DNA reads TGCAGCGTTGGGATAGCGGGAGCCAGCGAGCAGTTCTTC.

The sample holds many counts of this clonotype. In DNA, the CDR3 is TGTGCCAGCAGTCCGACAGGGGCCTATGGCTACACCTTC. Translated, it gives CASSPTGAYGYTF. This rearrangement joins TRBV12-3 or TRBV12-4 to TRBJ1-2; 8 nucleotides line up with TRBD1. This CDR3 contains 13 residues. The J segment lost 4 bases and the V segment lost 5 bases, leaving 3 bases of the junction unmatched.

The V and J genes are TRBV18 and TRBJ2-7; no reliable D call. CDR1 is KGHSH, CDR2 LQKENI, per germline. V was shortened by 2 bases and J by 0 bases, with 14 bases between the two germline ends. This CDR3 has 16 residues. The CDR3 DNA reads TGTGCCAGCTCACCATCTTCGACCCCGAGCTCCTACGAGCAGTACTTC. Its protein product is CASSPSSTPSSYEQYF. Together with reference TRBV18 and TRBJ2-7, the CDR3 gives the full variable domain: NAGVMQNPRHLVRRRGQEARLRCSPMKGHSHVYWYRQLPEEGLKFMVYLQKENIIDESGMPKERFSAEFPKEGPSILRIQQVVRGDSAAYFCASSPSSTPSSYEQYFGPGTRLTVT.

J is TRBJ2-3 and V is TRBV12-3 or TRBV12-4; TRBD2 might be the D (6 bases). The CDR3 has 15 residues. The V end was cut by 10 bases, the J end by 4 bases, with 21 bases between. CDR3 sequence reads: CATSGEKARPDTQYF. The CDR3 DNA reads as TGTGCCACTTCGGGAGAGAAAGCACGCCCAGATACGCAGTATTTT.

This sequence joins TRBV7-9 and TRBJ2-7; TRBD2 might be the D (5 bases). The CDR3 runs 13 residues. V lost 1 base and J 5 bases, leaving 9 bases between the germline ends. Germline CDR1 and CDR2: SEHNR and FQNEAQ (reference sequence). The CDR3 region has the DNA TGTGCCAGCAGCTTAGGAGGGTGTAACGAGCAGTACTTC. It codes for CASSLGGCNEQYF.

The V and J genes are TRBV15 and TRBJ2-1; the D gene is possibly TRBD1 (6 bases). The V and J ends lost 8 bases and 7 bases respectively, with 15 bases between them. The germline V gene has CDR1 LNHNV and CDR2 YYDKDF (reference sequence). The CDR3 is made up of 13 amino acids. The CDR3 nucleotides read TGTGCCACCGGGGACATGGCAAAAAATGAGCAGTTCTTC. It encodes CATGDMAKNEQFF.

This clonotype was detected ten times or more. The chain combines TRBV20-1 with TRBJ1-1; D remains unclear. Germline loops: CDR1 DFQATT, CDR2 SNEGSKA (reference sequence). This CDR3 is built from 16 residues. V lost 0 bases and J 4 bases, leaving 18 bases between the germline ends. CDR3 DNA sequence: TGCAGTGCTAGAGATTGGGCGGCCCCCGGCTCCACTGAAGCTTTCTTT. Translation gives CSARDWAAPGSTEAFF.

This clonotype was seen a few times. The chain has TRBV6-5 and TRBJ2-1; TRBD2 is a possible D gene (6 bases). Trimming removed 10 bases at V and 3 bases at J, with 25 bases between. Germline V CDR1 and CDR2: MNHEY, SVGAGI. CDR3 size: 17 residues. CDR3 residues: CATYPAGRWEYYNEQFF. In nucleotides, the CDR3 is TGTGCCACCTACCCTGCAGGGAGGTGGGAATACTACAATGAGCAGTTCTTC.

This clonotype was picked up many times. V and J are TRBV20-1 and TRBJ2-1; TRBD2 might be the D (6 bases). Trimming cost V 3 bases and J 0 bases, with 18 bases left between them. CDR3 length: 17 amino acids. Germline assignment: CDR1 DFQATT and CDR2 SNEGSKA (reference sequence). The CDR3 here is CSASAGLGGGSYNEQFF. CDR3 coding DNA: TGCAGTGCTAGCGCGGGATTGGGTGGGGGCTCCTACAATGAGCAGTTCTTC.

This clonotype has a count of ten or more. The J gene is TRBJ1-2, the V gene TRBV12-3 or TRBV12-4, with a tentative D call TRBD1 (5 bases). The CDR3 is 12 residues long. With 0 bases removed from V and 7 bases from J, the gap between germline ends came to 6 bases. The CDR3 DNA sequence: TGTGCCAGCAGTTTAGCAGGGGTTGGCTACACCTTC. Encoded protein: CASSLAGVGYTF.

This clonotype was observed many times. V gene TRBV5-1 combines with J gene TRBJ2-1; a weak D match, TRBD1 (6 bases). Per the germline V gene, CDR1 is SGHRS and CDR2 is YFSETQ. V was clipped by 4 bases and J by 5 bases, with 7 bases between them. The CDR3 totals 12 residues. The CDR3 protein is CASSGQHNEQFF. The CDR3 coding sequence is TGCGCCAGCAGCGGACAGCACAATGAGCAGTTCTTC.

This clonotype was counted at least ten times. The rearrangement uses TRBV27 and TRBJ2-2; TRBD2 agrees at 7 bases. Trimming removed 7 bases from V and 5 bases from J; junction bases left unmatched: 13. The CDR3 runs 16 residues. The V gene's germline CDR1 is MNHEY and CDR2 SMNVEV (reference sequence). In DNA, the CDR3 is TGTGCCAGCACTGGGGGGAGCGGGACTGTTACCGGGGAGCTGTTTTTT. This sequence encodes CASTGGSGTVTGELFF.